These 19 T cell receptor beta chains were sequenced from one sample in a study of cytomegalovirus exposure and HLA in healthy donors (dated by TCRdb to the late 2010s). The library was obtained by the immunoSEQ multiplex PCR assay. The multiplex PCR relied on a mix of 60 forward primers for TCR Vbeta segments and 13 reverse primers for TCR Jbeta segments. The clones in this table, taken by TCRdb from immuneACCESS, are in-frame only. Not every clone is retained; where verified, under half of the shortfall comes from an unresolved V gene, and the cause of the rest is unknown. This sample comprises about 200,000 clones, around 87% of them detected only once. Roughly 1.3% of the sample comes from the top ten. The sequenced sample was PBMCs. The receptors stem from a man aged 30 to 45 in good health and CMV-seronegative.

The chain has TRBV27 and TRBJ1-2, with 12 bases aligning to TRBD1. Per germline, CDR1 MNHEY and CDR2 SMNVEV (reference sequence). The CDR3 length is 15 residues. Trimming cost V 5 bases and J 2 bases; bases outside gene matches: 3. DNA of the CDR3: TGTGCCAGCAGTCGGGACAGGGGGCTGAACTATGGCTACACCTTC. Translated: CASSRDRGLNYGYTF.

The chain joins TRBV4-3 to TRBJ2-1; no reliable D call. CDR1 is LGHNA, CDR2 YSLEER, per germline. V lost 4 bases to trimming and J lost 2 bases, with 15 bases between them. The CDR3 sequence is 16 residues long. In DNA, the CDR3 is TGCGCCAGCAGCCGCGATGGGCACACCACCTACAATGAGCAGTTCTTC. Its protein is CASSRDGHTTYNEQFF.

This sequence joins TRBV28 and TRBJ1-2, with 7 nucleotides matching TRBD1. V shed 5 bases, J shed 0 bases, and the junction held 6 bases outside the gene matches. The CDR3 loop spans 15 amino acids. Per the germline V gene, CDR1 is MDHEN and CDR2 is SYDVKM. CDR3 amino acids: CASSQGTVPNYGYTF. The CDR3 region has the DNA TGTGCCAGCAGTCAAGGGACAGTTCCTAACTATGGCTACACCTTC.

The chain links TRBV28 to TRBJ1-4, with 9 bases lining up with TRBD1. The CDR3 loop spans 15 amino acids. Germline CDR1 is MDHEN and CDR2 is SYDVKM. Trimming cost V 3 bases and J 8 bases; bases outside gene matches: 7. The CDR3 spells CASSFPGQGTEKLFF. The DNA of the CDR3 is TGTGCCAGCAGTTTCCCGGGACAGGGTACCGAAAAACTGTTTTTT.

The chain recombines TRBV5-1 with TRBJ2-1; 10 bases fit TRBD2. CDR3 length: 17 amino acids. Germline CDR1 reads SGHRS; CDR2 reads YFSETQ. Trimming at V came to 4 bases and at J to 4 bases, leaving 11 bases not matched to a gene. CDR3 sequence reads: CASSPLAGDSIYNEQFF. CDR3 DNA sequence: TGCGCCAGCAGCCCCCTAGCGGGAGATTCAATTTACAATGAGCAGTTCTTC.

The rearrangement links TRBV5-1 to TRBJ2-5, with D unclear. Germline assignment: CDR1 SGHRS and CDR2 YFSETQ. Trimming took 0 bases from V and 0 from J, leaving 9 bases between them. CDR3 size: 15 residues. CDR3 sequence (DNA): TGCGCCAGCAGCTTGGGTGGAGAGTACCAAGAGACCCAGTACTTC. It specifies CASSLGGEYQETQYF.

The V gene is TRBV6-1, the J gene TRBJ1-4, with 10 bases lining up with TRBD1. Germline V gene lookup returns CDR1 MNHNS and CDR2 SASEGT. Unmatched junction bases numbered 3, after V lost 6 bases and J lost 5 bases. CDR3 length: 14 amino acids. The CDR3 is CASRGQGQNEKLFF. CDR3 coding DNA: TGTGCCAGCAGGGGACAGGGGCAGAATGAAAAACTGTTTTTT.

The rearrangement joins TRBV28 to TRBJ2-7, with 9 bases fitting TRBD1. Germline V gene data show CDR1 as MDHEN and CDR2 as SYDVKM. CDR3 length: 15 amino acids. With 4 bases clipped from V and 6 bases from J, the junction kept 10 bases outside the gene matches. CDR3 nucleotide sequence: TGTGCCAGCAGTTCACCGGGGACAGGGTCCGCCGAGCAGTACTTC. Translated, it gives CASSSPGTGSAEQYF.

Only one count was recorded for this clone. The rearrangement links TRBV10-2 to TRBJ2-2; D might be TRBD2 (5 bases). V was pared by 3 bases and J by 6 bases, with 14 bases between. The CDR3 totals 15 residues. Germline V CDR1 and CDR2: WSHSY, SAAADI. CDR3 in amino acids: CASSDGRGWSGELFF. As DNA, the CDR3 is TGCGCCAGCAGTGATGGACGGGGATGGTCCGGGGAGCTGTTTTTT.

J is TRBJ2-2 and V is TRBV5-1, with D possibly TRBD1 on 5 matching bases. V shed 5 bases and J shed 0 bases, with 8 bases lying between them. The CDR3 runs 14 residues. The V gene's germline CDR1 is SGHRS and CDR2 YFSETQ. The CDR3: CASRPTANTGELFF. In DNA, the CDR3 is TGCGCCAGCAGACCGACAGCGAACACCGGGGAGCTGTTTTTT.

The chain joins TRBV19 to TRBJ1-2; 7 nucleotides match TRBD1. The CDR3 is 15 amino acids. After removal of 6 bases from V and 4 bases from J, the junction contained 11 bases not matched to a gene. The V gene's germline CDR1 is LNHDA and CDR2 SQIVND (reference sequence). The CDR3 loop is CASSRDRGPSYGYTF. The CDR3 nucleotides read TGTGCCAGTAGCCGGGACAGAGGACCGTCCTATGGCTACACCTTC.

The chain carries TRBV6-6 and TRBJ1-4; the match to TRBD1 covers 7 bases. The germline V gene encodes CDR1 MNHNY and CDR2 SVGAGI (reference sequence). This CDR3 region has 15 residues. Trimming cost V 4 bases and J 4 bases; bases outside gene matches: 6. This CDR3 reads CASSFDRAVNEKLFF. The CDR3 DNA reads TGTGCCAGCAGTTTTGACAGGGCGGTTAATGAAAAACTGTTTTTT.

This clone was observed a single time. The J gene is TRBJ1-3, the V gene TRBV5-6; a weak D match, TRBD1 (5 bases). V lost 2 bases and J 8 bases, leaving 17 bases between the germline ends. CDR3 length: 15 amino acids. Germline V gene sequence: CDR1 SGHDT, CDR2 YYEEEE. The DNA of the CDR3 is TGTGCCAGCAGCTTAGTAGTCCCCAGGGAAGACACCATATATTTT. Protein sequence: CASSLVVPREDTIYF. The full variable domain, its missing parts supplied by reference TRBV5-6 and TRBJ1-3, is DAGVTQSPTHLIKTRGQQVTLRCSPKSGHDTVSWYQQALGQGPQFIFQYYEEEERQRGNFPDRFSGHQFPNYSSELNVNALLLGDSALYLCASSLVVPREDTIYFGEGSWLTVV.

The gene calls are TRBV28 and TRBJ2-2, with 10 positions matching TRBD1. The length of the CDR3 is 16 residues. Looked up from germline, CDR1 is MDHEN and CDR2 is SYDVKM. V lost 4 bases and J lost 0; bases outside the gene matches: 2. CDR3 in amino acids: CASSSTGGANTGELFF. The DNA of the CDR3 is TGTGCCAGCAGTTCGACAGGGGGCGCGAACACCGGGGAGCTGTTTTTT.

J is TRBJ2-1 and V is TRBV4-3, with 8 nucleotides matching TRBD2. V trimming: 4 bases; J trimming: 4 bases; junction bases outside the gene matches: 12. This CDR3 region has 17 residues. Germline-derived CDR1 and CDR2 are LGHNA and YSLEER. The CDR3 loop reads CASSRETSGGPYNEQFF. The DNA of the CDR3 is TGCGCCAGCAGCCGCGAGACCAGCGGGGGACCATACAATGAGCAGTTCTTC.

This rearrangement joins TRBV7-8 to TRBJ1-2; D ambiguous. V was cut by 5 bases and J by 6 bases, with 25 bases left in between. The V gene's germline CDR1 is SGHVS and CDR2 FQNEAQ. The length of the CDR3 is 17 residues. The CDR3, as DNA: TGTGCCAGCAGCCTGAGCGCCTTAAAAGAGGGCCTTAATGGCTACACCTTC. Protein sequence: CASSLSALKEGLNGYTF.

CDR3 DNA sequence: TGTGCCAGCAGCGCTAGGTCACAAGAGACCCAGTACTTC. Its translation is CASSARSQETQYF. This chain uses TRBV7-9 with TRBJ2-5; D uncertain. Trimming shortened V by 5 bases and J by 2 bases, and 9 bases separated the two germline ends. This CDR3 spans 13 amino acids. Germline CDR1 SEHNR, CDR2 FQNEAQ (reference sequence).

The chain links TRBV19 to TRBJ1-1, with 10 bases matching TRBD1. Trimming at V came to 8 bases and at J to 1 base, leaving 10 bases not matched to a gene. From germline, CDR1 is LNHDA and CDR2 SQIVND (reference sequence). The CDR3 consists of 16 residues. The CDR3 reads CASARTGGLSNTEAFF. Written as DNA, the CDR3 is TGTGCCAGTGCCCGGACAGGGGGTTTGTCGAACACTGAAGCTTTCTTT.

The chain joins TRBV30 to TRBJ1-2; D might be TRBD1 (6 bases). V was cut by 0 bases and J by 6 bases, with 11 bases left in between. Per germline, CDR1 GTSNPN and CDR2 SVGIG (reference sequence). This CDR3 region has 13 residues. CDR3 amino acids: CAWSVQGWNGYTF. The CDR3 DNA reads as TGTGCCTGGAGTGTCCAGGGGTGGAATGGCTACACCTTC.